The text below deals with one T cell receptor beta chain. Its antigen has not been determined. No much larger clone is present one base from it, and per-base qualities are unavailable. Based on the germline V gene, the CDR1 and CDR2 sequences are ENHRY and SYGVKD. V and J lose 7 bases and 0 bases, and a span of 10 bases separates them. CDR3 length: 13 amino acids, cysteine to phenylalanine. Just the 39-base CDR3 DNA is kept, in frame starting at base 1. The library was prepared using the immunoSEQ multiplex PCR assay. For the multiplex PCR, a mixture combining 60 forward primers for TCR Vbeta segments and 13 reverse primers for TCR Jbeta segments was used. Amplification of the CDR3 region of rearranged TCR beta genes was performed with a multiplex PCR assay on genomic DNA. On the Illumina HiSeq System, the amplified TCR beta libraries were sequenced as 87-base-pair reads. Turning to the authors' computational methods: Across the roughly 670 repertoires, a later analysis counted about 81 million unique TCR beta chains, around 11 million of which were shared by at least two donors. A nearest-neighbor algorithm error-corrected the raw reads and collapsed the reads into unique sequences, merging closely related sequences to remove PCR and sequencing errors. V, D and J gene segments were assigned by aligning CDR3 sequences to IMGT reference sequences. Each retained sequence needed at least a six-nucleotide match to both a V gene segment and a J gene segment. Rearrangements were called productive when the CDR3 lacked stop codons and stayed in frame with V and J; all others were non-productive. CDR3 was defined by IMGT convention, running from the second conserved V-encoded cysteine to the conserved J-encoded phenylalanine. In an earlier analysis of around 540 of the donors, sequences lacking an unambiguous match to a single V gene segment were excluded. In an earlier analysis of 587 of the donors, a V segment was called functional when productive rearrangements were above 56.7%, and segregating when the standard deviation between donors exceeded 5%. A statistical classification framework was built for diagnosing cytomegalovirus status from the catalog of TCR beta chain sequences. In a later analysis, TCR nucleotide sequences were compared against IMGT/GENE-DB human TR gene sequences so that V and J genes could be assigned. A later analysis assigned CDR3 sequences and most-parsimonious VDJ recombination scenarios with the TCRdist pipeline. In a later analysis, every TCR beta chain was defined by the combination of its CDR3 amino acid sequence and its V-gene family, and reads without a unique V-gene family were dropped. As a way to deal with suspected cross-contamination and a sequencing artifact, a later analysis dropped 450 to 600 nucleotide sequences that were highly shared and had low generation probability. For each public chain, a later analysis derived a clonal expansion index from normalized ranks of inferred template counts within each repertoire. A later analysis computed generation probabilities with a VDJ recombination model fitted to out-of-frame rearrangements, and checked the results against IGoR. In a later analysis, TCR-TCR, TCR-HLA and TCR-CMV co-occurrence was scored with hypergeometric tests, and a repertoire-size bias correction was applied to TCR pairs. A later analysis estimated false discovery rates by permuting HLA or CMV assignments 20 times. In a later analysis, co-occurring TCRs were grouped with DBSCAN, and TCRdist sequence similarity was added when clustering was performed within HLA-allele-positive subsets. For co-occurrence clustering, repertoires with fewer than 30,000 or more than 120,000 public chains were excluded, along with a handful of repertoires with anomalous nucleotide sharing. Entries here come from immuneACCESS through TCRdb and include only in-frame sequences with V and J called. Some clones fail to appear in such tables; in the studies checked, an unresolved V gene covers under half of the shortfall, and the cause of the remainder is unknown. The DNA gave D and trimming, while V, J and clone size come from that table. Within this sample are over 95,000 clones, with 74% of them counted one time only. 4.2% of the sample comes from the top ten.

The cohort consisted of 666 healthy bone marrow donors. At the time of sampling, every cohort member was nominally healthy, though immune exposures that went unrecorded were likely present. The donor was CMV seropositive and belonged to the group of 250 to 300 seropositive cohort members. A peripheral blood sample was collected from each donor, and TCR beta sequencing was performed on peripheral blood mononuclear cells. Genomic DNA was extracted from the blood cell samples with the Qiagen DNeasy Blood Extraction Kit. This specimen comes from a study of cytomegalovirus exposure and HLA in healthy donors (dated by TCRdb to the late 2010s). Concerning the study at large: According to an earlier analysis of a few hundred of the donors, about 179 million T cells yielded roughly 110 million unique TCR beta sequences and about 300 Gb of sequence data. In the later analysis, no new phenotypic data were used to find candidate immune exposures; instead, reliance was placed on TCR beta sequences and their occurrence across donors. All discovery cohort repertoires had been generated using a single sequencing platform. Typing coverage differed by locus: A, B, C, DRB1 and DQB1 were typed in about 620-640 donors, DQA1 in about 560, DPA1 in over 600, and DPB1 in 450 to 480. Across some 400 genotyped donors of the cohort, an average of about 240,000 unique TCR beta nucleotide sequences per donor were sequenced, and 15% to 20% of those sequences were non-productive. A later genetic analysis used genome-wide SNP genotypes for 398 of the 666 donors, treating that subset as a discovery cohort. In addition to the first cohort of 666 subjects, a separate validation cohort of approximately 130 different subjects was used. The study was designed to test whether signatures of past pathogen exposure could be identified by cataloging public T cell receptors. High-throughput TCR immunosequencing, statistical association of individual TCRs with disease status, and machine learning were combined to predict cytomegalovirus infection status. An early release that covered about 600 HLA-typed donors contained approximately 320 gigabases of sequencing data and tens of millions of unique TCR sequences. Both class I and class II loci were covered by HLA typing, at four-digit resolution. The study used immunosequencing to profile the T cell repertoires of hundreds of subjects and linked those repertoires to cytomegalovirus serostatus. Roughly five DR-DQ haplotypes were handled as single units for association and clustering, since linkage in the cohort was strong. Donor age, sex, ethnicity and CMV serostatus were collected together with the repertoire data. A later analysis re-analyzed previously published TCR beta repertoires from about 600 donors and added high-resolution HLA genotyping to study TCR occurrence patterns. The genetic ancestry cluster associated with self-reported Caucasian donors included about 84% of the roughly 390 genotyped donors. An earlier analysis of around 580 of the donors used high-throughput TCR beta sequencing to judge whether each TCR beta V gene segment behaved as functional or pseudogenic.

Study-level results and caveats: According to the authors, the approach could potentially be generalized to other disease states and immunological phenotypes. Because HLA typing was unavailable for some donors at each locus, only the typed subset was used in association tests. According to a later analysis, TCR association rates differed among HLA loci, with DRB1 alleles showing the most associated TCRs and HLA-C alleles showing the fewest. The study listed 150 to 200 TCR beta chains as associated with cytomegalovirus. When HLA alleles, especially DR and DQ, strongly co-occurred, attributing TCR associations to individual alleles was difficult. In a later analysis, several top co-occurrence clusters were reported to appear linked to parvovirus B19, influenza, CMV and Epstein-Barr virus. Roughly uniform sequencing depth across donors was assumed in presence/absence analyses, although this assumption may not hold. A further reported finding was that TCR beta sequences accurately predicted the HLA-A and HLA-B alleles for most subjects in the first cohort. In a later analysis, 16,951 TCR beta sequences were associated with specific HLA alleles at a false discovery rate of 0.05. In vitro tests confirmed that a few of the cytomegalovirus-associated TCR beta chains recognize cytomegalovirus antigens. In a later analysis, most CMV-associated TCR beta chains were found to appear HLA-restricted, with HLA associations seemingly driven largely by CMV exposure. A later genetic analysis reported fewer N-insertions in productive TCRs among donors in an Asian-associated ancestry cluster than the approximately 700-donor mean. Linkage disequilibrium might explain the correlated functional status among segregating V segments, but an unknown experimental factor could not be ruled out. Most TCR sequences were seen in very few donors, while some public TCRs were found in many individuals. In this cohort, only TCR beta chains were sequenced, and detectable features were limited by the absence of alpha or paired-chain data. The classifier was reported to diagnose cytomegalovirus status with high specificity and sensitivity in both the original cohort and the validation cohort. About 15 rarely observed V segments, including chromosome 9 orphons, were excluded from the earlier analysis of several hundred of the donors because counts were too low. Immune exposure information for the cohort was limited to CMV serostatus. Some IMGT-functional V segments, including TRBV6-2 and TRBV6-3, could not be told apart with the 87-base-pair reads, so those segments were excluded. Compared with equally common non-associated chains, HLA-associated TCR beta chains in a later analysis were more clonally expanded and had lower generation probabilities. A group of highly shared sequence variants was considered likely to be a technical artifact of the sequencing pipeline. In an earlier analysis of roughly 500 of the donors, most TCR beta V segments appeared in productive rearrangements about 87% or about 30% of the time, broadly matching IMGT annotations. An association between a missense DCLRE1C variant and V-gene and J-gene trimming of TCR beta chains was found in a later genetic analysis and replicated in an independent cohort.

The clonotype was recovered from a woman aged 40 to 49 in good health and CMV-seropositive. The sequence links TRBV10-3 to TRBJ2-7; TRBD2 is perhaps the D gene, given 6 matching bases. The sample was PBMCs. The CDR3 amino acid sequence is: CAINTGSSYEQYF. The sequenced DNA is TGTGCCATCAACACCGGGAGCTCCTACGAGCAGTACTTC.